This T cell receptor (beta chain) stems from a study of blood T cell repertoires in COVID-19. TCRdb's copy holds only in-frame clones and misses some; the assay was immunoSEQ multiplex PCR. This table holds 500,000 or so clones, 87% found once. The CDR3 has 14 residues. The germline V gene encodes CDR1 SGHNT and CDR2 YYREEE (reference sequence). Trimming cost V 3 bases and J 5 bases; bases outside gene matches: 6. The origin of this receptor is a woman between 18 and 30 years old who had recovered from COVID-19. The chain joins TRBV5-4 to TRBJ1-1; TRBD1 matches 8 bases. The sequenced material came from PBMCs or T cells enriched from blood (not recorded which). DNA of the CDR3: TGTGCCAGCAGCTCACAGGGGGAGGTTACTGAAGCTTTCTTT. Its protein is CASSSQGEVTEAFF.